The 5 T cell receptor beta chains reported below all come from one sample, sequenced in a study of OX40 agonist ivuxolimab in advanced cancers. Libraries were built with the immunoSEQ multiplex PCR assay. Entries here come from immuneACCESS through TCRdb and include only in-frame sequences with V and J called. Some clones fail to appear in such tables; in the studies checked, an unresolved V gene covers under half of the shortfall, and the cause of the remainder is unknown. The sample table shows over 50,000 clones, and under 90% are seen once. The ten largest clonotypes hold approximately 0.56% of the sample. Here the sequenced sample was CD4+ or CD8+ T cells sorted from blood, taken in a trial of the OX40 agonist ivuxolimab. Receptors originate from an adult with an advanced solid tumor such as melanoma, head and neck, liver or kidney cancer.

The chain uses TRBV18 and TRBJ1-1; D gene ambiguous. V was trimmed by 1 base and J by 1 base, leaving 4 bases between them. The germline V gene has CDR1 KGHSH and CDR2 LQKENI. This CDR3 has 13 residues. The CDR3 region is CASSPRQNTEAFF. The CDR3 DNA reads as TGTGCCAGCTCACCACGCCAGAACACTGAAGCTTTCTTT.

This chain connects TRBV5-4 to TRBJ2-3; 9 nucleotides agree with TRBD2. V lost 0 bases to trimming and J lost 0 bases; unmatched junction nucleotides: 8. Per germline, CDR1 SGHNT and CDR2 YYREEE (reference sequence). The CDR3 is 18 residues long. CDR3: CASSLGLAEMFSTDTQYF. The CDR3 DNA follows: TGTGCCAGCAGCTTGGGACTAGCGGAGATGTTTAGCACAGATACGCAGTATTTT.

This rearrangement joins TRBV5-1 to TRBJ2-1; 10 bases map to TRBD2. V gave up 0 bases and J gave up 8 bases; unmatched junction bases: 2. This CDR3 contains 14 residues. The germline V gene has CDR1 SGHRS and CDR2 YFSETQ. CDR3 bases: TGCGCCAGCAGCTTGGCCAGCGGGGGGGATGAGCAGTTCTTC. Amino acid sequence: CASSLASGGDEQFF. The variable domain in full, completed from reference TRBV5-1 and TRBJ2-1, reads KAGVTQTPRYLIKTRGQQVTLSCSPISGHRSVSWYQQTPGQGLQFLFEYFSETQRNKGNFPGRFSGRQFSNSRSEMNVSTLELGDSALYLCASSLASGGDEQFFGPGTRLTVL.

The J gene is TRBJ2-5, the V gene TRBV7-9; D call uncertain. Trimming cost V 6 bases and J 2 bases, with 13 bases left between them. This CDR3 region has 14 residues. Germline V gives CDR1 SEHNR, CDR2 FQNEAQ (reference sequence). CDR3 bases: TGTGCCAGCAGAAAAAAAGGGCCTCAAGAGACCCAGTACTTC. It specifies CASRKKGPQETQYF.

V and J are TRBV18 and TRBJ2-2; D remains unclear. Germline loops: CDR1 KGHSH, CDR2 LQKENI. The CDR3 runs to 14 residues. The V end was cut by 2 bases, the J end by 1 base, with 5 bases between. This CDR3 is CASSPNVNTGELFF. The CDR3 coding sequence is TGTGCCAGCTCACCAAACGTGAACACCGGGGAGCTGTTTTTT. The full variable domain, its missing parts supplied by reference TRBV18 and TRBJ2-2, is NAGVMQNPRHLVRRRGQEARLRCSPMKGHSHVYWYRQLPEEGLKFMVYLQKENIIDESGMPKERFSAEFPKEGPSILRIQQVVRGDSAAYFCASSPNVNTGELFFGEGSRLTVL.